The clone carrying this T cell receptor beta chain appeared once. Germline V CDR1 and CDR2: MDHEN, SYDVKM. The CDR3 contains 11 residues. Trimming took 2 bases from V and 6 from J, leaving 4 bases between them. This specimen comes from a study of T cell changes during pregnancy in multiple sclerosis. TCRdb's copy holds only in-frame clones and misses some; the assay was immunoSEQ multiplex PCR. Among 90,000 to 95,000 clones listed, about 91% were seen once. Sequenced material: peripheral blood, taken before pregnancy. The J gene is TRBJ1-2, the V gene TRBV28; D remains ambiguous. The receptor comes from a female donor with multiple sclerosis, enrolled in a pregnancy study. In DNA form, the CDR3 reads TGTGCCAGCAGTTTAGGAGATGGCTACACCTTC. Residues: CASSLGDGYTF.